This is a list of T cell receptor beta chains from one sample in a study of cytomegalovirus exposure and HLA in healthy donors. The assay was immunoSEQ multiplex PCR, and TCRdb's table has in-frame clones only and misses some. The data show 120,000 to 150,000 clones, about 72% seen once. Source material: PBMCs. The receptors here all came from a man in his forties or fifties in good health and CMV-seronegative. Each CDR3 is given with its conserved first and last residue.

J,V,CDR3
TRBJ2-5,TRBV7-9,CASSQPRGQLDQETQYF
TRBJ2-1,TRBV27,CASSVKKLTGAVYNEQFF
TRBJ1-1,TRBV6-5,CASSYIFGQGTTFF
TRBJ2-1,TRBV30,CALTRDYLPNEQFF
TRBJ1-1,TRBV19,CASSIQGTTEAFF
TRBJ1-1,TRBV14,CASSAFRGGMNTEAFF
TRBJ2-7,TRBV7-9,CASSLDRGGFYEQYF
TRBJ1-5,TRBV11-2,CASSFNSNQPQHF
TRBJ2-3,TRBV6-6,CASGGYRGATDTQYF
TRBJ1-6,TRBV7-9,CASSSSTRSPLHF
TRBJ1-5,TRBV10-3,CAISGGTGVGVNQPQHF
TRBJ2-5,TRBV6-5,CASSYSPGVETQYF
TRBJ2-3,TRBV28,CASRGADTQYF
TRBJ2-1,TRBV5-1,CASMSSGGAGNEQFF
TRBJ2-3,TRBV12-5,CASGRKSTDTQYF
TRBJ2-6,TRBV10-3,CAISEHRGALSSGANVLTF
TRBJ2-2,TRBV5-4,CASSPLASTGELFF
TRBJ2-2,TRBV19,CASSIGTGQGGELFF
TRBJ2-7,TRBV19,CASSTAGSFRRQYF
TRBJ2-1,TRBV9,CASSTLSGGVNEQFF
TRBJ1-5,TRBV19,CASSIYRGRSSNQPQHF
TRBJ2-7,TRBV7-2,CASSFNTGGRNEQYF
TRBJ1-1,TRBV7-9,CASSRQGNTEAFF
TRBJ1-2,TRBV5-4,CASSIGTGDHYGYTF
TRBJ1-1,TRBV6-1,CASSADSLFMNTEAFF
TRBJ2-7,TRBV5-1,CASSRGTGYEQYF
TRBJ2-7,TRBV2,CASRLTSGNPGEQYF
TRBJ1-2,TRBV14,CASSQTTGGPNYGYTF
TRBJ2-1,TRBV7-2,CASSVDRSSYNEQFF
TRBJ1-2,TRBV6-6,CASSLQGESGYTF
TRBJ1-5,TRBV6-1,CASSSMGYRDQPQHF
TRBJ2-1,TRBV10-3,CAISGTSDNYNEQFF
TRBJ1-3,TRBV7-9,CASSTVRGNTIYF
TRBJ2-3,TRBV7-2,CASSPTGQEIFTDTQYF
TRBJ1-5,TRBV2,CASKRQGASNQPQHF
TRBJ2-7,TRBV7-7,CASSAVGGAEQYF
TRBJ2-1,TRBV5-1,CASSLAVLAGYNEQFF
TRBJ1-2,TRBV2,CASSGDNRTAINYGYTF
TRBJ1-1,TRBV18,CASSTGSDTEAFF